The following is a T cell receptor (beta chain) sequence with its context. The entry originates in a study of long-term antiretroviral therapy in people with HIV. The CDR3 loop spans 15 amino acids. Per the germline V gene, CDR1 is SGHDT and CDR2 is YYEEEE. V shed 6 bases, J shed 7 bases, and the junction held 11 bases outside the gene matches. The immunoSEQ assay was v3.0, run at survey level. The protocol was immunoSEQ multiplex PCR, while the TCRdb copy is restricted to in-frame clones and leaves out a portion. The repertoire holds around 21,000 clones, with 75% to 95% as singletons. The specimen was unsorted PBMCs, collected about 4.1 years before starting antiretroviral therapy. The genes are TRBV5-6 and TRBJ2-2; 8 bases agree with TRBD1. This receptor was obtained from a woman aged 25 to 45 with HIV. The CDR3 sequence is CASTYRGLSIGELFF. The DNA for the CDR3 is TGTGCCAGCACCTACAGGGGGTTATCAATCGGGGAGCTGTTTTTT.